What follows are 21 T cell receptor beta chains derived from one specimen sequenced in a study of cytomegalovirus exposure and HLA in healthy donors. PCR primers comprised 60 Vbeta and 13 Jbeta primers. Assay used: immunoSEQ multiplex PCR; TCRdb lists only in-frame clones, some missing. The sample has roughly 190,000 clones, 60% to 85% seen once; the top ten hold 1.6%. Source material: PBMCs. These receptors originate from a woman between 18 and 30 years old in good health and CMV-seronegative.

This chain uses TRBV5-6 with TRBJ1-1; D gene unclear. Germline V gene sequence: CDR1 SGHDT, CDR2 YYEEEE. Between the trimmed V and J ends, which lost 3 bases and 0 bases, there was a span of 6 bases. This CDR3 is 13 amino acids long. The CDR3 sequence: CASSSGVNTEAFF. In nucleotides, the CDR3 is TGTGCCAGCAGCTCGGGAGTGAACACTGAAGCTTTCTTT.

The genes are TRBV7-8 and TRBJ1-1, with a tentative D call TRBD1 (6 bases). The CDR3 has 14 amino acids. Per the germline V gene, CDR1 is SGHVS and CDR2 is FQNEAQ. V lost 5 bases, J lost 3 bases, and 13 bases lay in between. CDR3 loop: CASSRFSGDTEAFF. The CDR3 DNA reads as TGTGCCAGCAGCCGATTTTCAGGGGACACTGAAGCTTTCTTT.

V usage is TRBV2 and J usage is TRBJ1-1, with 7 bases matching TRBD1. After removal of 6 bases from V and 6 bases from J, the junction contained 7 bases not matched to a gene. The CDR3 has 13 residues. Per the germline V gene, CDR1 is SNHLY and CDR2 is FYNNEI. CDR3 sequence (DNA): TGTGCCAGCAGACTGACAGGGAAGGCTGAAGCTTTCTTT. Translation gives CASRLTGKAEAFF.

The chain recombines TRBV7-2 with TRBJ2-7; 10 bases line up with TRBD2. The CDR3 has 17 residues. Germline trimming cut 0 bases from V and 1 base from J; bases unmatched to any gene: 6. Germline V lookup: CDR1 SGHTA, CDR2 FQGNSA. The CDR3 spells CASSLALTSGASYEQYF. The CDR3 nucleotides are TGTGCCAGCAGCTTAGCGCTCACTAGCGGGGCTTCCTACGAGCAGTACTTC.

The rearrangement uses TRBV7-9 and TRBJ2-5, with TRBD1 matching 8 bases. Unmatched junction bases numbered 10, after V lost 2 bases and J lost 5 bases. CDR3 size: 16 residues. The germline CDR1 and CDR2 sequences are SEHNR and FQNEAQ (reference sequence). CDR3 amino acids: CASSLPVRTGTETQYF. For the CDR3, the DNA is TGTGCCAGCAGCTTACCGGTACGGACAGGGACGGAGACCCAGTACTTC. The whole variable domain, filled in from reference TRBV7-9 and TRBJ2-5, reads DTGVSQNPRHKITKRGQNVTFRCDPISEHNRLYWYRQTLGQGPEFLTYFQNEAQLEKSRLLSDRFSAERPKGSFSTLEIQRTEQGDSAMYLCASSLPVRTGTETQYFGPGTRLLVL.

The sample holds a few counts of this clone. The chain employs TRBV29-1 and TRBJ1-2, with D possibly being TRBD1 (6 bases). Per germline, CDR1 SQVTM and CDR2 ANQGSEA. The V gene lost 3 bases and the J gene lost 1 base, with 18 bases spanning the gap. The CDR3 extends over 16 amino acids. This CDR3 is CSVDEPGQTINYGYTF. DNA for the CDR3: TGCAGCGTTGATGAACCAGGACAGACCATTAACTATGGCTACACCTTC.

The CDR3 region has the DNA TGTGCCAGCAGTGATACCCGGAGTCAGCCCCAGCATTTT. Protein product: CASSDTRSQPQHF. V gene TRBV6-1 combines with J gene TRBJ1-5; no firm D call. CDR1 is MNHNS and CDR2 is SASEGT in the germline V gene. Between the trimmed V and J ends, which lost 3 bases and 6 bases, there was a span of 9 bases. This CDR3 comprises 13 residues.

The chain employs TRBV15 and TRBJ2-7; 8 positions agree with TRBD1. The CDR3 consists of 16 residues. Germline trimming cut 4 bases from V and 0 bases from J; bases unmatched to any gene: 8. Germline loops: CDR1 LNHNV, CDR2 YYDKDF (reference sequence). In DNA, the CDR3 is TGTGCCACCAGCACACCAAGGACAGGGAGCTCCTACGAGCAGTACTTC. Translated, it gives CATSTPRTGSSYEQYF.

This clone was recorded once. V and J are TRBV4-2 and TRBJ2-2, with D uncertain. CDR3 size: 15 residues. Between the trimmed V and J ends, which lost 3 bases and 6 bases, there was a span of 14 bases. Germline loops: CDR1 LGHNA, CDR2 YNFKEQ. This CDR3 is CASSHPQLAAGELFF. CDR3 DNA: TGTGCCAGCAGCCACCCGCAGTTGGCGGCCGGGGAGCTGTTTTTT.

The genes are TRBV4-1 and TRBJ2-7; D is ambiguous. Deletions cut 1 base from V and 0 bases from J, with 10 bases between. Looked up from germline, CDR1 is MGHRA and CDR2 is YSYEKL. The CDR3 spans 15 residues. The CDR3 region is CASSQALYSSYEQYF. The CDR3 coding sequence is TGCGCCAGCAGCCAAGCTCTTTACAGCTCCTACGAGCAGTACTTC.

The chain combines TRBV5-1 with TRBJ1-4, with D possibly matching TRBD1 (6 bases). This CDR3 comprises 15 residues. With 4 bases removed from V and 7 bases from J, the gap between germline ends came to 17 bases. Germline V gene data show CDR1 as SGHRS and CDR2 as YFSETQ. The DNA for the CDR3 is TGCGCCAGCAGCGAAGGATACAGGGATGCTGAAAAACTGTTTTTT. Protein: CASSEGYRDAEKLFF.

This sequence joins TRBV6-1 and TRBJ1-1; 7 bases match TRBD1. The germline CDR1 and CDR2 sequences are MNHNS and SASEGT. Unmatched junction bases numbered 2, after V lost 5 bases and J lost 2 bases. The CDR3 has 13 amino acids. CDR3 sequence: CASSWDSNTEAFF. The DNA of the CDR3 is TGTGCCAGCAGTTGGGACAGTAACACTGAAGCTTTCTTT.

V is TRBV28 and J is TRBJ2-3; D is unclear. This CDR3 region has 11 residues. Per the germline V gene, CDR1 is MDHEN and CDR2 is SYDVKM. V lost 5 bases and J 6 bases, leaving 6 bases between the germline ends. This chain's CDR3 is CASSLLDTQYF. The CDR3, as DNA: TGTGCCAGCAGTCTTCTGGATACGCAGTATTTT.

This clone was found once. J is TRBJ1-2 and V is TRBV5-8; D possibly corresponds to TRBD1 (5 bases). Germline CDR1 is SGHTS and CDR2 is YDEGEE. V lost 4 bases and J lost 7, with 14 bases in between. The CDR3 is 13 amino acids. The CDR3: CASSQAGVRGYTF. CDR3 in DNA: TGTGCCAGCAGCCAGGCGGGGGTACGTGGCTACACCTTC.

Here the CDR3 DNA reads TGTGCCAGCAGTTACGACGGACAGGGAGACGGAGGCTACACCTTC. This encodes CASSYDGQGDGGYTF. V usage is TRBV27 and J usage is TRBJ1-2, with 8 positions matching TRBD1. The junction had 12 bases not matched to a gene; V was cut back by 4 bases and J by 8 bases. There are 15 residues in the CDR3. In germline, CDR1 is MNHEY, CDR2 SMNVEV (reference sequence).

The chain combines TRBV29-1 with TRBJ2-7; 8 positions match TRBD1. The CDR3 loop spans 12 amino acids. Per the germline V gene, CDR1 is SQVTM and CDR2 is ANQGSEA. Germline trimming cut 6 bases from V and 3 bases from J; bases unmatched to any gene: 4. The CDR3 DNA follows: TGCAGCGTATCCGACAGGGGCTACGAGCAGTACTTC. It specifies CSVSDRGYEQYF.

V gene TRBV5-8 combines with J gene TRBJ2-2, with D maybe TRBD2 (5 bases). The CDR3 spans 14 residues. CDR1 and CDR2 from the germline V gene are SGHTS and YDEGEE. Trimming shortened V by 4 bases and J by 1 base, and 8 bases separated the two germline ends. The CDR3 DNA follows: TGTGCCAGCAGCCGGACTGGGAACACCGGGGAGCTGTTTTTT. This encodes CASSRTGNTGELFF.

This clone was found a few times. The chain couples TRBV7-6 to TRBJ2-7; unclear D gene. The CDR3 extends over 14 amino acids. With 3 bases removed from V and 0 bases from J, the gap between germline ends came to 9 bases. Per the germline V gene, CDR1 is SGHVS and CDR2 is FNYEAQ. The CDR3 reads CASSFRQSSYEQYF. The CDR3 bases are TGTGCCAGCAGCTTCCGACAAAGCTCCTACGAGCAGTACTTC.

The rearrangement uses TRBV5-4 and TRBJ1-1; TRBD1 matches 9 bases. The CDR3 totals 16 residues. V gave up 7 bases and J gave up 0 bases; unmatched junction bases: 10. Germline V CDR1 and CDR2: SGHNT, YYREEE (reference sequence). CDR3 amino acids: CASETGGGFLNTEAFF. DNA for the CDR3: TGTGCCAGCGAGACAGGGGGAGGCTTTCTGAACACTGAAGCTTTCTTT.

This CDR3 is CASSYLAGTGDEGYTF. DNA of the CDR3: TGTGCCAGCAGTTACCTAGCCGGGACAGGGGATGAAGGCTACACCTTC. The chain is built from TRBV6-6 and TRBJ1-2; 10 bases fit TRBD1. The CDR3 consists of 16 residues. Germline CDR1 reads MNHNY; CDR2 reads SVGAGI (reference sequence). The V segment lost 2 bases and the J segment 8 bases; nucleotides outside the gene matches: 11.

V and J are TRBV5-1 and TRBJ1-6; TRBD1 agrees at 8 bases. V dropped 4 bases and J dropped 5; count of bases not matched to a gene: 8. Germline CDR1 and CDR2: SGHRS and YFSETQ. The CDR3 totals 16 residues. In DNA form, the CDR3 reads TGCGCCAGCAGCCAGGGACAGGCCAGGGATAATTCACCCCTCCACTTT. This codes for CASSQGQARDNSPLHF. Full variable domain (outside the CDR3, taken from reference TRBV5-1 and TRBJ1-6): KAGVTQTPRYLIKTRGQQVTLSCSPISGHRSVSWYQQTPGQGLQFLFEYFSETQRNKGNFPGRFSGRQFSNSRSEMNVSTLELGDSALYLCASSQGQARDNSPLHFGNGTRLTVT.